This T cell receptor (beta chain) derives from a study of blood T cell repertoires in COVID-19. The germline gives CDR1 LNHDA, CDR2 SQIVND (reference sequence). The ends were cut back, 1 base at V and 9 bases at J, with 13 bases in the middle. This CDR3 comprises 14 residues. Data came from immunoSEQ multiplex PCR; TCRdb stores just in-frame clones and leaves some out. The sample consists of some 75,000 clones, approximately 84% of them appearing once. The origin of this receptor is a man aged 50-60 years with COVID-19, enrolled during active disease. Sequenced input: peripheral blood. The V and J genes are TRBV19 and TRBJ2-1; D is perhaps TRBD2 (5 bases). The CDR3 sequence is CASSIVGSRGEQFF. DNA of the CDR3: TGTGCCAGTAGTATAGTTGGTAGCCGGGGTGAGCAGTTCTTC.